This TCR beta chain was sequenced in a study of technical replicates of blood from a handful of donors. V was shortened by 5 bases and J by 0 bases, with 8 bases between the two germline ends. CDR1 is GTSNPN, CDR2 SVGIG, per germline (reference sequence). The CDR3 covers 13 residues. Sequenced by immunoSEQ multiplex PCR; TCRdb stores in-frame clones only, minus some. The table lists about 93,000 clones, about 95% of them singletons. Material: T cells isolated from PBMCs. This clonotype was obtained from a human donor in good health. This chain joins TRBV30 and TRBJ1-3; a possible D gene is TRBD1 (5 bases). CDR3 nucleotide sequence: TGTGCCTGGTCTCAGGGCTCTGGAAACACCATATATTTT. This translates into CAWSQGSGNTIYF.